What follows are 27 T cell receptor beta chains derived from one specimen sequenced in a study of T cells in Graves' hyperthyroidism and ophthalmopathy. It was RNA transcripts that yielded the amplified TCR beta CDR3 regions. RT-PCR in the first round (using the HTBI primer set) targeted the TCR CDR3. MiXCR was run by TCRdb on the multiplex PCR reads, yielding one entry per CDR3 protein. This table has 450,000 to 600,000 distinct CDR3 sequences, 13% to 15% appearing once. The sequenced sample consisted of blood. The receptors stem from a woman aged 40 to 49 with Graves' hyperthyroidism.

This clonotype turned up a few times. The rearrangement joins TRBV10-2 to TRBJ1-1; TRBD1 might be the D (5 bases). Per germline, CDR1 WSHSY and CDR2 SAAADI. This CDR3 comprises 18 residues. The ends were cut back, 6 bases at V and 1 base at J, with 24 bases in the middle. CDR3 coding DNA: TGCGCCAGCAGGGGCGCGTGGGGGGTGAAGACGGCGAACACTGAAGCTTTCTTT. Protein sequence: CASRGAWGVKTANTEAFF.

The V and J genes are TRBV6-1 and TRBJ2-1; D may be TRBD2 (5 bases). V lost 5 bases and J lost 7, with 15 bases in between. The CDR3 has 14 amino acids. Germline assignment: CDR1 MNHNS and CDR2 SASEGT. CDR3 in amino acids: CASSPLAIGNEQFF. The CDR3 bases are TGTGCCAGCAGTCCCTTAGCGATAGGGAATGAGCAGTTCTTC.

This clonotype was counted between two and nine times. CDR3 bases: TGCAGCGTCCAGCTCCCTTCCTACGAGCAGTACTTC. This translates into CSVQLPSYEQYF. V usage is TRBV29-1 and J usage is TRBJ2-7, with D hard to call. Trimming stripped 6 bases from V and 1 base from J, with 10 bases between. This CDR3 is built from 12 residues. Per the germline V gene, CDR1 is SQVTM and CDR2 is ANQGSEA.

Only a few counts were recorded for this clonotype. The chain carries TRBV27 and TRBJ1-2; D is unclear. Germline V gene sequence: CDR1 MNHEY, CDR2 SMNVEV (reference sequence). The CDR3 is 16 residues long. With 6 bases removed from V and 10 bases from J, the gap between germline ends came to 27 bases. CDR3: CASSQDFTDFSYNYTF. In DNA form, the CDR3 reads TGTGCCAGCAGCCAAGATTTCACAGACTTTAGCTATAACTACACCTTC.

This clonotype was picked up many times. The rearrangement links TRBV27 to TRBJ2-7; 11 nucleotides agree with TRBD2. The CDR3 covers 16 residues. Per the germline V gene, CDR1 is MNHEY and CDR2 is SMNVEV (reference sequence). J lost 3 bases, V lost 6 bases, and 10 bases had no gene match. The DNA for the CDR3 is TGTGCCAGCAGCCCCATACGACTAGCGGGGAACTACGAGCAGTACTTC. The encoded protein is CASSPIRLAGNYEQYF.

This chain connects TRBV20-1 to TRBJ1-2; 11 bases line up with TRBD1. V gave up 0 bases and J gave up 0 bases; unmatched junction bases: 9. Germline V lookup: CDR1 DFQATT, CDR2 SNEGSKA (reference sequence). The CDR3 has 18 amino acids. CDR3 region: CSARDLGQGAISNYGYTF. CDR3 in DNA: TGCAGTGCTAGAGATCTTGGACAGGGGGCCATCTCTAACTATGGCTACACCTTC.

This clonotype was seen more than once but under ten times. Written as DNA, the CDR3 is TGTGCCAGCAGTGAAGCCGGGACAGAACACACCTTC. It specifies CASSEAGTEHTF. V is TRBV6-1 and J is TRBJ1-2, with 7 bases matching TRBD1. The CDR3 has 12 residues. V was clipped by 0 bases and J by 12 bases; unmatched bases: 4. Germline V lookup: CDR1 MNHNS, CDR2 SASEGT.

At least ten counts were recorded for this clonotype. The chain couples TRBV12-3 or TRBV12-4 to TRBJ1-2, with D uncertain. V gave up 6 bases and J gave up 6 bases, with 20 bases separating them. The CDR3 extends over 15 amino acids. CDR3: CASSRTAGGRDGYTF. CDR3 nucleotide sequence: TGTGCCAGCAGCCGTACCGCGGGAGGACGTGATGGCTACACCTTC.

V and J are TRBV9 and TRBJ1-2; 7 bases map to TRBD1. Germline V lookup: CDR1 SGDLS, CDR2 YYNGEE. The J segment lost 4 bases and the V segment lost 4 bases, leaving 13 bases of the junction unmatched. The CDR3 has 16 residues. The CDR3 DNA reads as TGTGCCAGCAGCCATTCCACCCAGACAGGGACCTATGGCTACACCTTC. The encoded protein is CASSHSTQTGTYGYTF.

The V call is TRBV9, the J call TRBJ2-5, with TRBD2 matching over 8 bases. V trimming: 4 bases; J trimming: 5 bases; junction bases outside the gene matches: 10. Germline CDR1 is SGDLS and CDR2 is YYNGEE. The CDR3 runs 15 residues. CDR3 loop: CASSSQVAGGETQYF. The CDR3 DNA follows: TGTGCCAGCAGCTCCCAGGTGGCGGGAGGCGAGACCCAGTACTTC. Full variable domain (remainder filled in from reference TRBV9 and TRBJ2-5): DSGVTQTPKHLITATGQRVTLRCSPRSGDLSVYWYQQSLDQGLQFLIQYYNGEERAKGNILERFSAQQFPDLHSELNLSSLELGDSALYFCASSSQVAGGETQYFGPGTRLLVL.

The rearrangement uses TRBV11-2 and TRBJ2-1; 7 bases fit TRBD1. The tail of the sequence fits TRBJ2-4 better, so the J call may be wrong. The CDR3 has 15 amino acids. Germline-derived CDR1 and CDR2 are SGHAT and FQNNGV. CDR3 bases: TGTGCCAGCAGCTCCGGACAGGCTCCTAGGGGCATTCAGTACTTC. This sequence encodes CASSSGQAPRGIQYF.

With respect to this clonotype: This may arise from a read error, as a much more abundant clone is one base away. J is TRBJ2-1 and V is TRBV12-3 or TRBV12-4; 10 bases map to TRBD1. The CDR3 has 14 amino acids. The CDR3 coding sequence is TGTGTCAGCAGTTTAGTGGGGACAGGGGATGAGCAGTTCTTC. Residues: CVSSLVGTGDEQFF.

The genes are TRBV30 and TRBJ1-6; D not certain. V lost 1 base, J lost 7 bases, and 8 bases lay in between. The CDR3 extends over 13 amino acids. Per the germline V gene, CDR1 is GTSNPN and CDR2 is SVGIG (reference sequence). DNA of the CDR3: TGTGCCTGGAGTGAATCCGGGAATTCACCCCTCCACTTT. It translates to CAWSESGNSPLHF.

The chain recombines TRBV2 with TRBJ1-5; 9 bases are a match to TRBD1. This CDR3 spans 13 amino acids. Unmatched junction bases numbered 2, after V lost 6 bases and J lost 5 bases. The germline CDR1 and CDR2 sequences are SNHLY and FYNNEI. The CDR3 region has the DNA TGTGCCAGCAGGTGGGACAGGGATCAGCCCCAGCATTTT. Translating it yields CASRWDRDQPQHF.

This clonotype occurred many times. This chain uses TRBV20-1 with TRBJ2-3; 13 nucleotides align to TRBD2. The CDR3 sequence is 16 residues long. Losses at the gene ends were 3 bases for V and 2 bases for J; bases not matched to a gene: 5. Per the germline V gene, CDR1 is DFQATT and CDR2 is SNEGSKA (reference sequence). The CDR3 nucleotides read TGCAGTGCTAGGATCACTAGCGGGAGGGACACAGATACGCAGTATTTT. This gives the protein CSARITSGRDTDTQYF.

The table lists this clonotype with a few counts. The chain joins TRBV6-1 to TRBJ2-3; D might be TRBD1 or TRBD2, each matching 7 bases. The CDR3 consists of 16 residues. Trimming removed 2 bases from V and 2 bases from J, with 14 bases in between. CDR1 and CDR2 from the germline V gene are MNHNS and SASEGT. The CDR3 spells CASSERQGGHTDTQYF. CDR3 DNA sequence: TGTGCCAGCAGTGAAAGGCAGGGGGGGCACACAGATACGCAGTATTTT.

V and J are TRBV28 and TRBJ2-4; a possible D gene is TRBD1 (6 bases). V lost 2 bases and J 4 bases, leaving 9 bases between the germline ends. Germline V gene data show CDR1 as MDHEN and CDR2 as SYDVKM. The CDR3 consists of 14 residues. The CDR3 loop is CASSLAGTKNIQYF. The CDR3 DNA sequence: TGTGCCAGCAGTTTAGCAGGGACAAAAAACATTCAGTACTTC.

This clonotype was seen a handful of times. V gene TRBV6-1 combines with J gene TRBJ1-1, with D possibly matching TRBD1 (5 bases). CDR3 length equals 16 residues. In germline, CDR1 is MNHNS, CDR2 SASEGT. V lost 0 bases, J lost 0 bases, and 11 bases lay in between. The CDR3 DNA is TGTGCCAGCAGTGAAGCCGGGTGGGGCATGAACACTGAAGCTTTCTTT. Amino acid sequence: CASSEAGWGMNTEAFF.

This rearrangement joins TRBV20-1 to TRBJ2-1; the D gene is possibly TRBD1 (7 bases). The CDR3 spans 13 residues. V lost 1 base and J lost 9, with 13 bases in between. Germline V lookup: CDR1 DFQATT, CDR2 SNEGSKA (reference sequence). CDR3 coding DNA: TGCAGTGCTAGAGTGGAGGGGGCCGGTGAGCAGTTCTTC. It yields the protein CSARVEGAGEQFF.

The chain is built from TRBV12-5 and TRBJ2-1; D is undetermined. V was cut by 1 base and J by 5 bases, with 6 bases left in between. CDR1 and CDR2 (germline): LGHNT, FRNRAP. The CDR3 has 13 amino acids. CDR3 sequence: CASGLESDNEQFF. The CDR3 region has the DNA TGTGCTAGTGGTTTGGAATCGGACAATGAGCAGTTCTTC.

This clonotype was seen many times. The CDR3 DNA is TGTGCCAGCAGCGGCGGGACAACCACCTACGAGCAGTACTTC. This codes for CASSGGTTTYEQYF. The J gene is TRBJ2-7, the V gene TRBV7-9, with D perhaps being TRBD1 or TRBD2 (6 bases each). The germline gives CDR1 SEHNR, CDR2 FQNEAQ (reference sequence). This CDR3 has 14 amino acids. Trimming stripped 5 bases from V and 2 bases from J, with 13 bases between.

The chain combines TRBV11-2 with TRBJ1-3; D might be TRBD1 (5 bases). Germline lookup yields CDR1 SGHAT and CDR2 FQNNGV. The CDR3 is 17 residues long. The V end lost 1 base, the J end lost 1 base, and 14 bases lay between the germline ends. The CDR3 reads CASSLGPDRQSGNTIYF. The CDR3 DNA follows: TGTGCCAGCAGCTTAGGACCGGACCGACAGTCTGGAAACACCATATATTTT. The full variable domain, rest sourced from reference TRBV11-2 and TRBJ1-3, is EAGVAQSPRYKIIEKRQSVAFWCNPISGHATLYWYQQILGQGPKLLIQFQNNGVVDDSQLPKDRFSAERLKGVDSTLKIQPAKLEDSAVYLCASSLGPDRQSGNTIYFGEGSWLTVV.

Concerning this clonotype: A much larger clone differs from this one at a single base, so this may be a read error. No conserved phenylalanine or tryptophan is present at the end of the CDR3, so a read error is the likely explanation. The V gene is TRBV28, the J gene TRBJ2-7; TRBD1 matches 7 bases. Germline trimming cut 4 bases from V and 6 bases from J; bases unmatched to any gene: 12. CDR1 and CDR2 (germline): MDHEN, SYDVKM. CDR3 length equals 15 residues. For the CDR3, the DNA is TGTGCCAGCAGTTCGAAAGGGACAGCAGGACCCGAGCAGTACCTC. Amino acid sequence: CASSSKGTAGPEQYL.

The gene calls are TRBV7-8 and TRBJ2-7; tentatively, D is TRBD1 or TRBD2 (5 bases each). V shed 0 bases and J shed 9 bases, with 24 bases lying between them. There are 17 residues in the CDR3. In germline, CDR1 is SGHVS, CDR2 FQNEAQ. The DNA of the CDR3 is TGTGCCAGCAGCTTAGCGAGGAAGGGACCCAAGAGCGGCGGGCAGTACTTC. Translating it yields CASSLARKGPKSGGQYF.

This clonotype was detected ten times or more. The chain has TRBV6-1 and TRBJ1-2; D might be TRBD1 (6 bases). Deletions cut 2 bases from V and 5 bases from J, with 15 bases between. This CDR3 has 15 amino acids. Germline CDR1 MNHNS, CDR2 SASEGT. The CDR3 loop is CASSEPPDRFYGYTF. CDR3 nucleotides: TGTGCCAGCAGTGAACCCCCAGACAGGTTTTATGGCTACACCTTC.

The table lists this clonotype with a few counts. The chain combines TRBV14 with TRBJ2-7; D is possibly TRBD2 (5 bases). Germline V gene sequence: CDR1 SGHDN, CDR2 FVKESK. The CDR3 spans 12 residues. V was cut by 5 bases and J by 5 bases, with 10 bases left in between. The CDR3 is CASSDEGHEQYF. The CDR3, as DNA: TGTGCCAGCAGCGACGAGGGCCACGAGCAGTACTTC.

The DNA of the CDR3 is TGTGCCAGCAGCGTAAAGGGAGTATCGACAGATACGCAGTATTTT. This gives the protein CASSVKGVSTDTQYF. This chain connects TRBV9 to TRBJ2-3; possibly TRBD2 for D (5 bases). Germline CDR1 is SGDLS and CDR2 is YYNGEE. CDR3 length: 15 residues. Trimming left V 1 base short and J 3 bases short, with 12 bases between.